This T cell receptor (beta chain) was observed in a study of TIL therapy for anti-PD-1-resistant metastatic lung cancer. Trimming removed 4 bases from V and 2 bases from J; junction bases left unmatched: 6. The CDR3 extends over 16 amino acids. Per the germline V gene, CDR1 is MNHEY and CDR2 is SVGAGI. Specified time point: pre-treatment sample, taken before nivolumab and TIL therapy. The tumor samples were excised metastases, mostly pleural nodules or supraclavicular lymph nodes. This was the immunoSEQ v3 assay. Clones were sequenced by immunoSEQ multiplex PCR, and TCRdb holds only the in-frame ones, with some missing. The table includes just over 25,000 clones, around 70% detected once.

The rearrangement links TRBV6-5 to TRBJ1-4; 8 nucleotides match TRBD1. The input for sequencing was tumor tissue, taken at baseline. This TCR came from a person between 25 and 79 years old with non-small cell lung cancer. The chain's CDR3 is CASSFTGGITNEKLFF. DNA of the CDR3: TGTGCCAGCAGTTTTACAGGGGGGATCACTAATGAAAAACTGTTTTTT.